The present T cell receptor beta chain was sequenced within a study of T cells after yellow fever vaccination. Broader study findings: The secondary response showed a weaker magnitude and a faster peak, day 5 versus 15.

Concerning this clonotype: The antigen is undetermined.

The CDR3 spans 14 residues. From germline, CDR1 is SEHNR and CDR2 FQNEAQ (reference sequence). The V and J ends lost 1 base and 7 bases respectively, with 14 bases between them. Via MiXCR, TCRdb re-called the 5' RACE reads, giving one row per CDR3 protein. The data hold more than 95,000 distinct CDR3 sequences, with almost 9% observed a single time. The V gene is TRBV7-9, the J gene TRBJ2-7, with D possibly TRBD1 on 6 matching bases. This clonotype originated in a man aged 18 to 35 who received the YFV17D yellow fever vaccine. The material sequenced was CD8+ T cells sorted from PBMCs, taken on the day of the yellow fever booster vaccination. Written as DNA, the CDR3 is TGTGCCAGCAGCTTAGGGGGGCAGGGTTGGGAGCAGTACTTC. Translating gives CASSLGGQGWEQYF.